The next 30 T cell receptor beta chains were all read from a single sample in a study of PD-1 blockade in mismatch repair-deficient tumors. Profiled with immunoSEQ multiplex PCR; TCRdb holds only in-frame clones, not every one. The table includes approximately 120,000 clones, approximately 86% detected once. The sequenced sample was peripheral blood, obtained 44 weeks after starting pembrolizumab. The receptors shown here come from an adult with mismatch repair-deficient cancer.

The chain carries TRBV4-2 and TRBJ2-5; D gene unclear. Per germline, CDR1 LGHNA and CDR2 YNFKEQ. Trimming stripped 4 bases from V and 1 base from J, with 10 bases between. The CDR3 covers 14 residues. The CDR3 loop is CASSPEASQETQYF. CDR3 DNA sequence: TGTGCCAGCAGCCCAGAAGCGAGCCAAGAGACCCAGTACTTC.

The chain links TRBV25-1 to TRBJ1-3; 9 nucleotides line up with TRBD1. This CDR3 spans 16 amino acids. Germline CDR1 MGHDK, CDR2 SYGVNS. V shed 4 bases, J shed 4 bases, and the junction held 8 bases outside the gene matches. The DNA for the CDR3 is TGTGCCAGCAGTGCTGGGACAGGGTCGGAAGGAAACACCATATATTTT. Its translation: CASSAGTGSEGNTIYF.

The sample holds one count of this clone. The rearrangement joins TRBV7-8 to TRBJ1-2; D remains ambiguous. From germline, CDR1 is SGHVS and CDR2 FQNEAQ. The V and J ends lost 1 base and 6 bases respectively, with 15 bases between them. The CDR3 loop spans 15 amino acids. The CDR3 region is CASSLGGRVRDGYTF. CDR3 bases: TGTGCCAGCAGCTTAGGCGGGAGGGTCCGGGATGGCTACACCTTC.

The chain combines TRBV15 with TRBJ2-7; D ambiguous. Trimming removed 4 bases at V and 2 bases at J, with 15 bases between. Germline V CDR1 and CDR2: LNHNV, YYDKDF (reference sequence). There are 15 residues in the CDR3. The CDR3 DNA sequence: TGTGCCACCAGCATACGCCCGGCAACGGCCTACGAGCAGTACTTC. Amino acids: CATSIRPATAYEQYF.

The chain combines TRBV5-6 with TRBJ1-2; 9 nucleotides line up with TRBD1. Losses at the gene ends were 4 bases for V and 4 bases for J; bases not matched to a gene: 5. Germline V gene sequence: CDR1 SGHDT, CDR2 YYEEEE. The CDR3 extends over 14 amino acids. The CDR3 reads CASSRDRVGYGYTF. The CDR3 nucleotides read TGTGCCAGCAGCCGGGACAGGGTAGGCTATGGCTACACCTTC.

The chain is built from TRBV7-9 and TRBJ2-5; D unresolved. Trimming left V 8 bases short and J 5 bases short, with 9 bases between. The CDR3 loop spans 11 amino acids. Germline CDR1 SEHNR, CDR2 FQNEAQ (reference sequence). This CDR3 is CASGWRETQYF. In DNA, the CDR3 is TGTGCCAGCGGCTGGCGGGAGACCCAGTACTTC.

The CDR3 DNA reads TGTGCCAGCAGTTTAAGGGGAACCAACTACGAGCAGTACTTC. Its protein is CASSLRGTNYEQYF. The chain carries TRBV28 and TRBJ2-7; D is perhaps TRBD1 (5 bases). Trimming stripped 2 bases from V and 3 bases from J, with 11 bases between. Germline CDR1 MDHEN, CDR2 SYDVKM. The CDR3 consists of 14 residues. Drawing the rest from reference TRBV28 and TRBJ2-7, the complete variable domain is DVKVTQSSRYLVKRTGEKVFLECVQDMDHENMFWYRQDPGLGLRLIYFSYDVKMKEKGDIPEGYSVSREKKERFSLILESASTNQTSMYLCASSLRGTNYEQYFGPGTRLTVT.

The chain joins TRBV21-1 to TRBJ2-2; the tabulated D call, TRBD1, remains unverified against the DNA. TRBV21-1 is assigned pseudogene status. This CDR3 has 18 amino acids. The CDR3 DNA sequence: TGTGCCAGCAGCAAAGTTGCCATTTGGGCAGCGAACACCGGGGAGCTGTTTTTT. Residues: CASSKVAIWAANTGELFF.

V is TRBV9 and J is TRBJ2-3; 7 bases are a match to TRBD1. The V and J ends lost 3 bases and 4 bases, in that order; junction bases with no gene match: 5. Germline values: CDR1 SGDLS, CDR2 YYNGEE. This CDR3 has 14 residues. As DNA, the CDR3 is TGTGCCAGCAGCGAGGGACAGCGCCCAGATACGCAGTATTTT. It yields the protein CASSEGQRPDTQYF.

This chain uses TRBV14 with TRBJ1-2; TRBD1 agrees at 9 bases. The V gene end was trimmed by 4 bases and the J gene end by 8 bases; junction bases not matched to a gene: 5. The length of the CDR3 is 13 residues. CDR1 is SGHDN and CDR2 is FVKESK in the germline V gene. CDR3: CASSPGTGMGYTF. The CDR3 region has the DNA TGTGCCAGCAGCCCTGGGACAGGGATGGGCTACACCTTC.

This clone was observed once. The chain recombines TRBV27 with TRBJ2-7; D perhaps matches TRBD1 (5 bases). CDR1 and CDR2 from the germline V gene are MNHEY and SMNVEV (reference sequence). The CDR3 loop spans 13 amino acids. The V end lost 5 bases, the J end lost 2 bases, and 10 bases lay between the germline ends. This CDR3 is CASSPGQTYEQYF. CDR3 nucleotides: TGTGCCAGCAGTCCAGGACAAACCTACGAGCAGTACTTC.

The chain combines TRBV28 with TRBJ2-5; D could derive from TRBD1 or TRBD2 (6 bases each). CDR1 and CDR2 (germline): MDHEN, SYDVKM. The CDR3 totals 15 residues. Trimming removed 5 bases at V and 5 bases at J, with 18 bases between. Here the CDR3 DNA reads TGTGCCAGCAGTCTATTAGCGGCAGGGGTGGAGACCCAGTACTTC. Translated: CASSLLAAGVETQYF.

The V gene is TRBV7-9, the J gene TRBJ1-4; D gene unclear. Germline V lookup: CDR1 SEHNR, CDR2 FQNEAQ (reference sequence). The germline V and J ends were trimmed by 1 base and 8 bases, with 14 bases remaining between them. The CDR3 spans 15 residues. The CDR3 sequence: CASSLDPSGVEKLFF. DNA for the CDR3: TGTGCCAGCAGCTTAGACCCCAGTGGGGTCGAAAAACTGTTTTTT.

The V gene is TRBV19, the J gene TRBJ2-2, with a possible D match to TRBD2 (6 bases). V lost 1 base and J 4 bases, leaving 13 bases between the germline ends. Germline CDR1 and CDR2: LNHDA and SQIVND (reference sequence). The CDR3 is made up of 16 amino acids. CDR3 nucleotide sequence: TGTGCCAGTAGTATAGCCACCGGAGGGGTCACCGGGGAGCTGTTTTTT. Translation: CASSIATGGVTGELFF.

J is TRBJ2-7 and V is TRBV21-1; no check of the table's D call, TRBD2, against the DNA was made. TRBV21-1 is described as a pseudogene. The CDR3 covers 13 residues. CDR3 in amino acids: CASSKVKEYEQYF. DNA of the CDR3: TGTGCCAGCAGCAAAGTTAAAGAGTACGAGCAGTACTTC.

This clone has a handful of counts. The chain links TRBV11-2 to TRBJ2-7; possibly TRBD1 for D (6 bases). V was trimmed by 1 base and J by 7 bases, leaving 11 bases between them. This CDR3 is 13 amino acids long. CDR1 and CDR2 (germline): SGHAT, FQNNGV. The CDR3 loop reads CASSLGQVGEQYF. The CDR3 region has the DNA TGTGCCAGCAGCTTAGGACAGGTTGGTGAGCAGTACTTC.

The V and J genes are TRBV27 and TRBJ2-5, with 9 bases matching TRBD2. The CDR3 covers 16 residues. CDR1 and CDR2 (germline): MNHEY, SMNVEV (reference sequence). V trimming: 2 bases; J trimming: 5 bases; junction bases outside the gene matches: 9. Here the CDR3 reads CASSLDGGRAVETQYF. In DNA form, the CDR3 reads TGTGCCAGCAGTTTAGATGGCGGGAGGGCCGTGGAGACCCAGTACTTC.

This clone was observed once. V is TRBV4-3 and J is TRBJ1-2; no reliable D call. Trimming left V 0 bases short and J 4 bases short, with 21 bases between. Germline loops: CDR1 LGHNA, CDR2 YSLEER. CDR3 length equals 18 residues. The CDR3 DNA is TGCGCCAGCAGCCAAGAGGTGGGCGCGCTAAGTACGGGCTATGGCTACACCTTC. Encoded protein: CASSQEVGALSTGYGYTF.

The chain uses TRBV25-1 and TRBJ1-2, with 10 bases that match TRBD1. V trimming: 3 bases; J trimming: 3 bases; junction bases outside the gene matches: 7. The CDR3 contains 16 residues. Germline assignment: CDR1 MGHDK and CDR2 SYGVNS. This CDR3 reads CASSDGTGVPYYGYTF. CDR3 in DNA: TGTGCCAGCAGTGACGGGACAGGGGTACCCTACTATGGCTACACCTTC.

V is TRBV6-1 and J is TRBJ2-7; 7 bases match TRBD1. The CDR3 totals 14 residues. V was clipped by 5 bases and J by 2 bases; unmatched bases: 6. Germline-derived CDR1 and CDR2 are MNHNS and SASEGT. CDR3 bases: TGTGCCAGCAGTTCCCTGGACAGGCCCTACGAGCAGTACTTC. This codes for CASSSLDRPYEQYF.

The chain couples TRBV6-5 to TRBJ2-1, with 10 bases identical to TRBD1. This CDR3 region has 14 residues. The V and J ends lost 6 bases and 8 bases, in that order; junction bases with no gene match: 7. The germline V gene has CDR1 MNHEY and CDR2 SVGAGI. CDR3 sequence (DNA): TGTGCCAGCAGCCCCGGGACAGGGGTATATGAGCAGTTCTTC. This encodes CASSPGTGVYEQFF.

The CDR3 DNA reads TGTGCCAGCAGCCAATTTGCTCCCGGGGAGCTGTTTTTT. Its translation: CASSQFAPGELFF. V gene TRBV4-2 combines with J gene TRBJ2-2, with unresolved D. Germline values: CDR1 LGHNA, CDR2 YNFKEQ. The CDR3 has 13 amino acids. Trimming took off 2 bases at V and 6 bases at J, with 7 bases between the two ends.

V usage is TRBV30 and J usage is TRBJ2-5; tentatively, D is TRBD2 (6 bases). The CDR3 consists of 14 residues. V was shortened by 2 bases and J by 5 bases, with 15 bases between the two germline ends. Germline CDR1 GTSNPN, CDR2 SVGIG (reference sequence). CDR3 sequence (DNA): TGTGCCTGGAGTCCGGCGACTAGGGGCGAGACCCAGTACTTC. As protein: CAWSPATRGETQYF.

The chain has TRBV2 and TRBJ1-1; no clear D gene. Deletions cut 4 bases from V and 1 base from J, with 7 bases between. Germline CDR1 and CDR2: SNHLY and FYNNEI. The CDR3 contains 13 residues. The CDR3 DNA is TGTGCCAGCAGTGTGTCGGAGAACACTGAAGCTTTCTTT. The encoded protein is CASSVSENTEAFF.

This chain connects TRBV2 to TRBJ2-3; 12 positions agree with TRBD2. The CDR3 loop spans 16 amino acids. Germline V gene data show CDR1 as SNHLY and CDR2 as FYNNEI. J was trimmed by 4 bases and V by 6 bases; bases with no gene match: 8. The CDR3 DNA reads as TGTGCCAGCAGAAAACCTAGCGGGAGGGCCTCAGATACGCAGTATTTT. Protein: CASRKPSGRASDTQYF.

V gene TRBV6-6 combines with J gene TRBJ1-5, with a possible D match to TRBD1 (5 bases). CDR3 length: 16 residues. The germline gives CDR1 MNHNY, CDR2 SVGAGI (reference sequence). V was pared by 0 bases and J by 2 bases, with 11 bases between. The chain's CDR3 is CASSYSGRAGNQPQHF. DNA of the CDR3: TGTGCCAGCAGTTACTCCGGCAGGGCGGGCAATCAGCCCCAGCATTTT.

The chain is built from TRBV2 and TRBJ2-2, with TRBD1 matching 8 bases. The V and J ends lost 6 bases and 6 bases, in that order; junction bases with no gene match: 3. CDR1 and CDR2 from the germline V gene are SNHLY and FYNNEI. This CDR3 has 13 residues. The CDR3 sequence is CASRDRAAGELFF. The CDR3 DNA follows: TGTGCCAGCAGGGACAGGGCGGCCGGGGAGCTGTTTTTT. Full variable domain (remainder filled in from reference TRBV2 and TRBJ2-2): EPEVTQTPSHQVTQMGQEVILRCVPISNHLYFYWYRQILGQKVEFLVSFYNNEISEKSEIFDDQFSVERPDGSNFTLKIRSTKLEDSAMYFCASRDRAAGELFFGEGSRLTVL.

The chain joins TRBV7-6 to TRBJ2-5; 14 bases align to TRBD2. CDR3 length: 17 amino acids. The J segment lost 5 bases and the V segment lost 3 bases, leaving 8 bases of the junction unmatched. Germline assignment: CDR1 SGHVS and CDR2 FNYEAQ. CDR3 nucleotides: TGTGCCAGCAGCTTCCGGGGACTAGCGGGAGATTTGGAGACCCAGTACTTC. As protein: CASSFRGLAGDLETQYF.

The sample holds one count of this clone. V gene TRBV5-1 combines with J gene TRBJ2-7, with D possibly being TRBD2 (5 bases). Germline assignment: CDR1 SGHRS and CDR2 YFSETQ. V gave up 1 base and J gave up 1 base, with 12 bases separating them. The CDR3 spans 15 residues. CDR3 bases: TGCGCCAGCAGCTTGAGGCGGGTCCCGTCCTACGAGCAGTACTTC. Its translation is CASSLRRVPSYEQYF. The variable domain in full, with the rest retrieved from reference TRBV5-1 and TRBJ2-7, is KAGVTQTPRYLIKTRGQQVTLSCSPISGHRSVSWYQQTPGQGLQFLFEYFSETQRNKGNFPGRFSGRQFSNSRSEMNVSTLELGDSALYLCASSLRRVPSYEQYFGPGTRLTVT.

The rearrangement joins TRBV10-3 to TRBJ2-7, with D perhaps matching TRBD1 (5 bases). The germline gives CDR1 ENHRY, CDR2 SYGVKD. This CDR3 region has 14 residues. Trimming took 6 bases from V and 0 from J, leaving 12 bases between them. As DNA, the CDR3 is TGTGCCATCAGGATTAGACAGAGCTCCTACGAGCAGTACTTC. Its protein product is CAIRIRQSSYEQYF.